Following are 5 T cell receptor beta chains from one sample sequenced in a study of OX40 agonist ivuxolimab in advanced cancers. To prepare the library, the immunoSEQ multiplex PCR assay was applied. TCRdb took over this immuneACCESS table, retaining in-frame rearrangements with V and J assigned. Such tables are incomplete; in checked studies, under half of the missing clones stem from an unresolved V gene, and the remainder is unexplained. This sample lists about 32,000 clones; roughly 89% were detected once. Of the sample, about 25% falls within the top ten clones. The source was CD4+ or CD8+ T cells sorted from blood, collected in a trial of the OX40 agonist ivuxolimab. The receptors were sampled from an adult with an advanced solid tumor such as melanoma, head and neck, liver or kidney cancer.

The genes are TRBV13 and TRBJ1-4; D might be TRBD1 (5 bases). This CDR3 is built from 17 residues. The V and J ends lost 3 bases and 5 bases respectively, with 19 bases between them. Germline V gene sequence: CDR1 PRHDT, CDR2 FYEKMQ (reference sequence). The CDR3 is CASSFYLAGLDNEKLFF. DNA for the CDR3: TGTGCCAGCAGCTTCTATTTGGCGGGACTAGACAATGAAAAACTGTTTTTT.

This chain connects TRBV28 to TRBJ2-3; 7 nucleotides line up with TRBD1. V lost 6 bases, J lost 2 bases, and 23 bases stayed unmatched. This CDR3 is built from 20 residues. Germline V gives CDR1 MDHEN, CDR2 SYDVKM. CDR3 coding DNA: TGTGCCAGCAGGCTTAGTGACAGGGCCCCGGAACTCCCATACACAGATACGCAGTATTTT. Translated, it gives CASRLSDRAPELPYTDTQYF.

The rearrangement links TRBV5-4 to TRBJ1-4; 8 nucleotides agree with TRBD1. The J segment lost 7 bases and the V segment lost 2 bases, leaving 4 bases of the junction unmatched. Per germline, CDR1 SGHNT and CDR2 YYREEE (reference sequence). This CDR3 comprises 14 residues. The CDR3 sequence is CASSFSGGVEKLFF. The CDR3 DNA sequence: TGTGCCAGCAGCTTTTCAGGGGGCGTTGAAAAACTGTTTTTT.

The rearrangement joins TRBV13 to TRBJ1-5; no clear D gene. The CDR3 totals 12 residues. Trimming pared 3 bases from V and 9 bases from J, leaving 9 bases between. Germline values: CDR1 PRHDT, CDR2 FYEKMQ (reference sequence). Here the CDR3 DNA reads TGTGCCAGCAGCTTCGAGGGTCGGCCCCAGCATTTT. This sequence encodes CASSFEGRPQHF.

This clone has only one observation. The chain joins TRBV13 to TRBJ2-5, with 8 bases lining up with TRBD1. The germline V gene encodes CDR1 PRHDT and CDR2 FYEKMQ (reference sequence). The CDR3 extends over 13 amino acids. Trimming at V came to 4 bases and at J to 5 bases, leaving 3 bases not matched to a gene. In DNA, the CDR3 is TGTGCCAGCAGCTACTCAGGGGGCGAGACCCAGTACTTC. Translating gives CASSYSGGETQYF. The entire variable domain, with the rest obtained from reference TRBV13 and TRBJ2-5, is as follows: AAGVIQSPRHLIKEKRETATLKCYPIPRHDTVYWYQQGPGQDPQFLISFYEKMQSDKGSIPDRFSAQQFSDYHSELNMSSLELGDSALYFCASSYSGGETQYFGPGTRLLVL.